The source of this T cell receptor beta chain is a study of human T cells and chemical hapten exposure. The wider study: TCR yields per sample varied mostly from small pooled library volume differences. Study-wide results and limits: TCRs above 1 in 1000 frequency stayed constant with DPC sensitization.

Notes on this clonotype: Antigen: not known.

This CDR3 spans 16 amino acids. J lost 2 bases, V lost 2 bases, and 3 bases had no gene match. CDR1 is LGHNA and CDR2 is YNFKEQ in the germline V gene. The library attached unique molecular identifiers to individual cDNA molecules. In the original workflow: TCR counts had a median of about 92,000 per sample and spanned roughly 23,224 to 700,000. TCRdb processed the RACE reads anew with MiXCR; each CDR3 protein has one entry. The V and J calls, along with clone size, are taken from TCRdb and not from the paper's own processing. The data hold roughly 100,000 distinct CDR3 sequences, with about 8.8% observed a single time. Time point: healthy volunteer bleed at 2 weeks. RNA extraction used unfractionated whole blood as the source of total RNA.

The sequencing input was whole blood. The rearrangement joins TRBV4-2 to TRBJ2-5; 12 nucleotides match TRBD2. This sequence was found in a female donor in good health. Some clones in this sample may be carry-over from other donors' samples. CDR3 protein: CASSQSTSGSQETQYF. The CDR3 region has the DNA TGTGCCAGCAGCCAATCGACTAGCGGGAGTCAAGAGACCCAGTACTTC.